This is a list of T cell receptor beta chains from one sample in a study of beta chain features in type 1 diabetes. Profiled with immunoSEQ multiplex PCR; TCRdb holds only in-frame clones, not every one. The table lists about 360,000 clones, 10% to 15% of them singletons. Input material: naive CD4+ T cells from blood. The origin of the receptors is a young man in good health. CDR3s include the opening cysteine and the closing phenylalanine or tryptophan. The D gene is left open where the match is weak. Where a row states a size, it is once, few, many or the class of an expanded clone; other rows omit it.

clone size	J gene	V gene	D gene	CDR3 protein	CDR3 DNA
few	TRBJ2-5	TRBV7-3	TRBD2	CASSPRRGMETQYF	TGTGCCAGCAGCCCGAGGCGGGGGATGGAGACCCAGTACTTC
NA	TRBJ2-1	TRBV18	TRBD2	CASSLGTSSYNEQFF	TGTGCCAGCTCACTGGGGACTAGCAGTTACAATGAGCAGTTCTTC
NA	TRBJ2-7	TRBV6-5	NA	CASSYSGGRSYEQYF	TGTGCCAGCAGTTACTCTGGGGGCAGGAGCTACGAGCAGTACTTC
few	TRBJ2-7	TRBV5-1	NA	CASSLWQGLSYEQYF	TGCGCCAGCAGCTTGTGGCAGGGTCTCTCCTACGAGCAGTACTTC
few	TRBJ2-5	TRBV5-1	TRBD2	CASSLPRSGGDRETQYF	TGCGCCAGCAGCTTACCCCGGAGCGGGGGGGATCGGGAGACCCAGTACTTC
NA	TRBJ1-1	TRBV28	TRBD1	CASTDVRGPRTEAFF	TGTGCCAGCACCGATGTGAGGGGGCCTCGGACTGAAGCTTTCTTT
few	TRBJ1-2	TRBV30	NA	CAWSVTGRDGYTF	TGTGCCTGGAGTGTAACAGGGAGGGATGGCTACACCTTC
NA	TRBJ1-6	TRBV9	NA	CASSVAVGPANSPLHF	TGTGCCAGCAGCGTAGCGGTGGGGCCCGCCAATTCACCCCTCCACTTT
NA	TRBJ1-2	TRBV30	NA	CAWSPGLGGYGYTF	TGTGCCTGGAGCCCCGGACTGGGGGGCTATGGCTACACCTTC
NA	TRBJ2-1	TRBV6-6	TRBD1	CASSPDRGRHEQFF	TGTGCCAGCAGTCCGGACAGGGGTCGGCATGAGCAGTTCTTC
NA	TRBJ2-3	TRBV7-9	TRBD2	CAWGVAGVDTQYF	TGTGCATGGGGGGTAGCGGGAGTCGATACGCAGTATTTT
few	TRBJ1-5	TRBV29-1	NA	CSVTGVNSNQPQHF	TGCAGCGTTACAGGTGTCAATAGCAATCAGCCCCAGCATTTT
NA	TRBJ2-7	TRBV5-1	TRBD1	CASSSGTGSEQYF	TGCGCCAGCAGCTCAGGGACAGGAAGCGAGCAGTACTTC
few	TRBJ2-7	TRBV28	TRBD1	CASSLGGQGTWEQYF	TGTGCCAGCAGTTTAGGGGGACAGGGGACGTGGGAGCAGTACTTC
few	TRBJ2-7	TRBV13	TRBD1	CASSFRDRDEQYF	TGTGCCAGCAGCTTTAGGGACAGAGACGAGCAGTACTTC
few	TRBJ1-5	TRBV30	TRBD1	CAWSAGQGGQPQHF	TGTGCCTGGAGTGCTGGACAGGGCGGTCAGCCCCAGCATTTT
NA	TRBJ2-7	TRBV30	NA	CAWSESYEQYF	TGTGCCTGGAGCGAGTCCTACGAGCAGTACTTC
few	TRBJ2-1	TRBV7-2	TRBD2	CASSLERRAGVSEQFF	TGTGCCAGCAGCTTAGAACGGAGAGCGGGAGTAAGTGAGCAGTTCTTC
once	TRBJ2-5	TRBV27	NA	CASSFSRGEETQYF	TGTGCCAGCTCTTTCTCCAGGGGTGAAGAGACCCAGTACTTC
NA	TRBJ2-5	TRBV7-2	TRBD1	CASSLAGTGTETQYF	TGTGCCAGCAGCTTAGCCGGGACAGGGACAGAGACCCAGTACTTC
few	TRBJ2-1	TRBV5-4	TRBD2	CASKHSGRASYNEQFF	TGTGCCAGCAAACATAGCGGGAGGGCCTCCTACAATGAGCAGTTCTTC
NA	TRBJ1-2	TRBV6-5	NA	CASSYSIGAGYTF	TGTGCCAGCAGTTACTCGATAGGGGCCGGCTACACCTTC
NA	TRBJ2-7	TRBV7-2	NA	CASSSGRGGSYEQYF	TGTGCCAGCAGCTCGGGGAGGGGGGGCTCCTACGAGCAGTACTTC
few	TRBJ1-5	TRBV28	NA	CATLEVGQPQHF	TGTGCCACCTTGGAGGTTGGTCAGCCCCAGCATTTT
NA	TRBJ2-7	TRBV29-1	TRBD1	CSVGGQGDEQYF	TGCAGCGTTGGCGGACAGGGGGACGAGCAGTACTTC
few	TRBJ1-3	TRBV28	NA	CASSPITGSGNTIYF	TGTGCCAGCAGCCCGATCACAGGGAGCGGAAACACCATATATTTT
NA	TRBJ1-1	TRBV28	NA	CASSLPQRRRNTEAFF	TGTGCCAGCAGTTTACCCCAGAGGCGACGGAACACTGAAGCTTTCTTT
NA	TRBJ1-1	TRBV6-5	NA	CASSYSGRQFAEAFF	TGTGCCAGCAGTTACTCCGGCAGACAGTTCGCTGAAGCTTTCTTT
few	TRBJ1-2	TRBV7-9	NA	CASRKDQEDSYYGYTF	TGTGCCAGCAGAAAAGACCAGGAGGACTCTTACTATGGCTACACCTTC
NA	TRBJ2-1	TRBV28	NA	CASSSSGTGLSYEQFF	TGTGCCAGCAGTTCCTCCGGGACTGGGCTCAGTTATGAGCAGTTCTTC
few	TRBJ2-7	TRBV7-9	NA	CASSLGLQGEDYEQYF	TGTGCCAGCAGCTTAGGTCTTCAAGGGGAGGACTACGAGCAGTACTTC
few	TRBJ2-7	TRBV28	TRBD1	CASSFLDRDYEQYF	TGTGCCAGCAGTTTTCTCGACAGGGACTACGAGCAGTACTTC
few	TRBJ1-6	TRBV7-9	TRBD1	CASSLGGQGHTSPLHF	TGTGCCAGCAGCTTAGGCGGACAGGGCCATACTTCACCCCTCCACTTT
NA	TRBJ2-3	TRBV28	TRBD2	CASSLGTSGNTDTQYF	TGTGCCAGCAGCCTAGGGACTAGCGGGAACACAGATACGCAGTATTTT
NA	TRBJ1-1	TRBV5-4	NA	CASSLAGDQSTEAFF	TGTGCCAGCAGCTTGGCAGGGGACCAAAGCACTGAAGCTTTCTTT
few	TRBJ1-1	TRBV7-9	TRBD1	CASSSRTGNTEAFF	TGTGCCAGCAGCTCTAGGACAGGGAACACTGAAGCTTTCTTT
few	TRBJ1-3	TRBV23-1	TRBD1	CASKSIGDSRRSGNTIYF	TGCGCCAGCAAGTCAATCGGGGACAGTCGCCGCTCTGGAAACACCATATATTTT
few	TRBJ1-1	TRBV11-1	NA	CASSPRGRIDTEAFF	TGTGCCAGCAGCCCCCGGGGTCGAATCGACACTGAAGCTTTCTTT
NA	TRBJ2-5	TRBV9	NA	CASSVVGGDLETQYF	TGTGCCAGCAGCGTCGTGGGGGGAGACTTAGAGACCCAGTACTTC
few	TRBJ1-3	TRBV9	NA	CASSVGTPSGNTIYF	TGTGCCAGCAGCGTCGGGACACCGTCTGGAAACACCATATATTTT
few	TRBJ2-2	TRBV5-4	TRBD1	CASSLDVGTGYGELFF	TGTGCCAGCAGCTTGGATGTAGGGACAGGGTACGGGGAGCTGTTTTTT
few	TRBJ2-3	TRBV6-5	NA	CASSRGEPSTDTQYF	TGTGCCAGCAGCCGAGGCGAACCCAGCACAGATACGCAGTATTTT
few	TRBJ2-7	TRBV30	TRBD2	CAWSVGTSFYEQYF	TGTGCCTGGAGTGTCGGGACTAGTTTCTACGAGCAGTACTTC
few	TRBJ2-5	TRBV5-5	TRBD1	CASSLGQGRETQYF	TGTGCCAGCAGCTTGGGACAGGGCCGAGAGACCCAGTACTTC
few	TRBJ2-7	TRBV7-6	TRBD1	CASSPRTGYYEQYF	TGTGCCAGCAGCCCCCGGACAGGCTACTACGAGCAGTACTTC
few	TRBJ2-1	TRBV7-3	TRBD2	CASSRMKAAGVNEQFF	TGTGCCAGCAGCAGAATGAAGGCTGCGGGAGTTAATGAGCAGTTCTTC
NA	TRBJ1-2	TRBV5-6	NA	CASSLFVAAPTYGYTF	TGTGCCAGCAGCTTGTTTGTGGCAGCGCCGACCTATGGCTACACCTTC
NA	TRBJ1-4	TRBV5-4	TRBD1	CASSYEGQRNEKLFF	TGTGCCAGCAGCTACGAGGGACAGCGTAATGAAAAACTGTTTTTT
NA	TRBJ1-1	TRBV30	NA	CAWSVQRNTEAFF	TGTGCCTGGAGTGTACAACGGAACACTGAAGCTTTCTTT
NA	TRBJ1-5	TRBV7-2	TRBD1	CASSSEGTGLGQPQHF	TGTGCCAGCAGCTCGGAAGGGACAGGGCTAGGTCAGCCCCAGCATTTT
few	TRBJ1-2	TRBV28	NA	CASSLSWRPDGYTF	TGTGCCAGCAGTTTATCTTGGAGACCTGATGGCTACACCTTC
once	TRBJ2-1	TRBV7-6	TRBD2	CASSRGGEDLSYNEQFF	TGTGCCAGCAGCCGCGGGGGGGAGGACCTCTCCTACAATGAGCAGTTCTTC
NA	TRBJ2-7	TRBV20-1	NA	CSATIRGEQYF	TGCAGTGCCACCATTCGCGGCGAGCAGTACTTC
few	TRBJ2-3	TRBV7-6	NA	CASSLVAGTSTDTQYF	TGTGCCAGCAGCTTAGTTGCGGGGACTAGCACAGATACGCAGTATTTT
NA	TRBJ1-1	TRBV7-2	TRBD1	CASTAPPGTANTEAFF	TGTGCCAGCACCGCCCCTCCCGGGACAGCGAACACTGAAGCTTTCTTT
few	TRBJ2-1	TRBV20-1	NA	CSANRVSEQFF	TGCAGTGCCAATCGCGTTTCAGAGCAGTTCTTC